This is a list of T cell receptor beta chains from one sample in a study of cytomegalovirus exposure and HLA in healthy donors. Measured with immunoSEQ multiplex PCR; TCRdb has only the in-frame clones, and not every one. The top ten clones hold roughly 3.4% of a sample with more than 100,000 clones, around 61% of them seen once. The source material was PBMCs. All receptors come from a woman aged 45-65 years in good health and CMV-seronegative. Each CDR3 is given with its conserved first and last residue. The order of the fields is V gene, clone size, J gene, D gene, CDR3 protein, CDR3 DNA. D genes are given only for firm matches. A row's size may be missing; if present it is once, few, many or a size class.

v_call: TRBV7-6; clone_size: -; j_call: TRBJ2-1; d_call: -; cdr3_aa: CASSPPRASSYNEQFF; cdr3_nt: TGTGCCAGCAGCCCCCCCAGGGCCAGCTCCTACAATGAGCAGTTCTTC
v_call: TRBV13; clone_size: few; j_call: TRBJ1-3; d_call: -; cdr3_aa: CASSLVTGKVGTIYF; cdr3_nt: TGTGCCAGCAGCTTAGTCACAGGGAAGGTGGGCACCATATATTTT
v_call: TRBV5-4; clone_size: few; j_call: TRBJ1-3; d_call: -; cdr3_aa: CASRPEGDRRNTIYF; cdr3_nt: TGTGCCAGCAGGCCAGAGGGGGATCGACGAAACACCATATATTTT
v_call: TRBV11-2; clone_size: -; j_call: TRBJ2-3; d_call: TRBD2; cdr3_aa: CASSSRGITDTQYF; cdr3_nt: TGTGCCAGCAGCTCGCGGGGGATCACAGATACGCAGTATTTT
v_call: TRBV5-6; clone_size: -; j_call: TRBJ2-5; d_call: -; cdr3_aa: CASSLSFGGETQYF; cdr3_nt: TGTGCCAGCAGCTTGTCGTTTGGGGGCGAGACCCAGTACTTC
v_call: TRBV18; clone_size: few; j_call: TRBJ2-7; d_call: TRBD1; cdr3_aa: CASSPLGQDYEQYF; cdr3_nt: TGTGCCAGCTCACCATTGGGACAGGACTACGAGCAGTACTTC
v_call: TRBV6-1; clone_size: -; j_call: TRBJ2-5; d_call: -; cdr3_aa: CASSDLRVGETQYF; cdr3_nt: TGTGCCAGCAGTGATTTGAGGGTCGGGGAGACCCAGTACTTC
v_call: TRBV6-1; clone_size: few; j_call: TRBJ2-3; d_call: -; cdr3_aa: CASSAGTFTDTQYF; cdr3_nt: TGTGCCAGCAGTGCAGGGACTTTCACAGATACGCAGTATTTT
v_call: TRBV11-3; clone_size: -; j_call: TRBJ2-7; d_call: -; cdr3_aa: CASSLAGVHEQYF; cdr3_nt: TGTGCCAGCAGCTTAGCGGGGGTCCACGAGCAGTACTTC
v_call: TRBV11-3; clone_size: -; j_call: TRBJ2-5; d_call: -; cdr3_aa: CASSLGRGQRKETQYF; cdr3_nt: TGTGCCAGCAGCTTAGGGAGGGGGCAACGGAAAGAGACCCAGTACTTC
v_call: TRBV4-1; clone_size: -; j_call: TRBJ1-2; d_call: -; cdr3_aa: CASSQGGTGKGYGYTF; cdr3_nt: TGCGCCAGCAGCCAAGGGGGTACAGGGAAGGGCTATGGCTACACCTTC
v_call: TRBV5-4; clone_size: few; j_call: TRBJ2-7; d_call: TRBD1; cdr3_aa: CASSVPDRGKTPYEQYF; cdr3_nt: TGTGCCAGCAGCGTACCCGACAGGGGGAAAACCCCCTACGAGCAGTACTTC
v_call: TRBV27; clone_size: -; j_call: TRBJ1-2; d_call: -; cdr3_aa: CASSPSWPTRDGYTF; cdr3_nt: TGTGCCAGCAGTCCCTCTTGGCCCACCCGGGATGGCTACACCTTC
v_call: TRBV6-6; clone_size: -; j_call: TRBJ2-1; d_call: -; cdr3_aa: CASSRDTNSYNEQFF; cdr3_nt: TGTGCCAGCAGCCGGGACACCAACTCCTACAATGAGCAGTTCTTC
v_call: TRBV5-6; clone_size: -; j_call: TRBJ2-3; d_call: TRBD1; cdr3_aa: CASSLWSRGRTDTQYF; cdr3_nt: TGTGCCAGCAGCTTGTGGAGCAGGGGGCGCACAGATACGCAGTATTTT
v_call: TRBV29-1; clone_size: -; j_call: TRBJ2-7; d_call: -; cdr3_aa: CSAARGTGYEQYF; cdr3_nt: TGCAGCGCTGCACGGGGGACCGGTTACGAGCAGTACTTC
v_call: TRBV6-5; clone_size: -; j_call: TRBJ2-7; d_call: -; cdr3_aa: CASSLGLPYEQYF; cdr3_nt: TGTGCCAGCAGTTTGGGGCTCCCCTACGAGCAGTACTTC
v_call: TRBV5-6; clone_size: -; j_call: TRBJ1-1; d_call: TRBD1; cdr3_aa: CASSKGQAPTEAFF; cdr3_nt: TGTGCCAGCAGCAAGGGACAGGCGCCTACTGAAGCTTTCTTT
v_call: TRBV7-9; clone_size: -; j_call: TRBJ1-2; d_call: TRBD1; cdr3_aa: CASSLDSGTGVSGYTF; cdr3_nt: TGTGCCAGCAGCTTAGATTCCGGGACAGGGGTCTCTGGCTACACCTTC
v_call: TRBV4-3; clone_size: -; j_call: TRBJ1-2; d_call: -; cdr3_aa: CASSQVIWIESETNYGYTF; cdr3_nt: TGCGCCAGCAGCCAAGTTATTTGGATCGAATCGGAGACTAACTATGGCTACACCTTC
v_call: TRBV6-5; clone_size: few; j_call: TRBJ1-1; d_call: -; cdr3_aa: CASSFQGFMNTEAFF; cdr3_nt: TGTGCCAGCAGTTTCCAGGGCTTCATGAACACTGAAGCTTTCTTT
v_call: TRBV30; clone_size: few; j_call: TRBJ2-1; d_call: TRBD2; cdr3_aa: CAWSVSGKRYNEQFF; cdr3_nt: TGTGCCTGGAGTGTCAGCGGGAAACGCTACAATGAGCAGTTCTTC
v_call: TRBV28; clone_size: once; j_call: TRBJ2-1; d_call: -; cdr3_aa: CASSYPPNNEQFF; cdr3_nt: TGTGCCAGCAGCTACCCGCCGAACAATGAGCAGTTCTTC
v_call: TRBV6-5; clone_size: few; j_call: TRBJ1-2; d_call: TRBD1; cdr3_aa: CASNRDRVGYGYTF; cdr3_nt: TGTGCCAGCAACCGAGACAGGGTGGGATATGGCTACACCTTC
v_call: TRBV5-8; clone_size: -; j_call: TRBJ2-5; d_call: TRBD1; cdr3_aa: CASSSRTGGDETQYF; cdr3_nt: TGTGCCAGCAGCTCAAGGACAGGGGGCGACGAGACCCAGTACTTC
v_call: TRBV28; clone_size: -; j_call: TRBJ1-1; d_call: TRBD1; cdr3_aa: CASIKQGGTEAFF; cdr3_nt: TGTGCCAGCATCAAACAGGGGGGAACTGAAGCTTTCTTT
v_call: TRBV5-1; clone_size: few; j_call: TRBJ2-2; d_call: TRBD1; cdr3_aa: CASIAGTANTGELFF; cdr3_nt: TGCGCCAGTATCGCCGGGACAGCTAACACCGGGGAGCTGTTTTTT
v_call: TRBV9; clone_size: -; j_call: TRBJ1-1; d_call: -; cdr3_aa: CASSVGSLPGITEAFF; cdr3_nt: TGTGCCAGCAGCGTAGGTTCTCTTCCGGGGATCACTGAAGCTTTCTTT